This T cell receptor beta chain was recovered during a study of OX40 agonist ivuxolimab in advanced cancers. Samples of blood were obtained at baseline, on cycle 4 day 1, and on cycle 7 day 1. This clone has only one observation. This sample also contains other DNA sequences that code for the same CDR3. The V and J ends lost 6 bases and 1 base respectively, with 5 bases between them. Germline values: CDR1 MNHEY, CDR2 SMNVEV (reference sequence). CDR3 size: 12 residues. The protocol was immunoSEQ multiplex PCR, while the TCRdb copy is restricted to in-frame clones and leaves out a portion. This repertoire shows about 26,000 clones, around 85% found once; its top ten account for less than 30%.

The chain recombines TRBV27 with TRBJ2-3; no definite D call. The material sequenced was CD4+ or CD8+ T cells sorted from blood, taken in a trial of the OX40 agonist ivuxolimab. The sequence derives from an adult with an advanced solid tumor such as melanoma, head and neck, liver or kidney cancer. CDR3 amino acids: CASSYGTDTQYF. CDR3 DNA: TGTGCCAGCAGCTACGGCACAGATACGCAGTATTTT.